The entry below gives a single T cell receptor (beta chain) sequence along with its context. Its specificity is unknown. V gave up 6 bases and J gave up 0 bases, with 12 bases separating them. The CDR3 totals 15 residues. Per the germline V gene, CDR1 is SNHLY and CDR2 is FYNNEI. This specimen belongs to a study of PD-1 blockade in classical Hodgkin lymphoma. Study in general: The study gave patients nivolumab 3 mg/kg intravenously every 2 weeks. Study results and limitations: CD4+ TCR diversity, unlike CD8+, climbed significantly by C4D1.

Assay: immunoSEQ multiplex PCR; the TCRdb copy retains only in-frame clones and omits some. The data hold about 21,000 clones, with over 65% observed a single time. Time point denoted: cycle 4 day 1 (C4D1), after 5 to 7 weeks of nivolumab. All the patients suffered relapse after autologous stem cell transplantation, and brentuximab vedotin exposure differed. CD8+ T cell isolation from thawed PBMCs was performed by magnetic negative selection. Sequencing was performed on CD8+ T cells from blood, taken before the fourth cycle of nivolumab. This chain links TRBV2 with TRBJ2-1; no firm D call. The source of this sequence is a human donor with classical Hodgkin lymphoma. The CDR3 DNA sequence: TGTGCCAGCAGCCTAGGGCTGAGCTCCTACAATGAGCAGTTCTTC. This sequence encodes CASSLGLSSYNEQFF.